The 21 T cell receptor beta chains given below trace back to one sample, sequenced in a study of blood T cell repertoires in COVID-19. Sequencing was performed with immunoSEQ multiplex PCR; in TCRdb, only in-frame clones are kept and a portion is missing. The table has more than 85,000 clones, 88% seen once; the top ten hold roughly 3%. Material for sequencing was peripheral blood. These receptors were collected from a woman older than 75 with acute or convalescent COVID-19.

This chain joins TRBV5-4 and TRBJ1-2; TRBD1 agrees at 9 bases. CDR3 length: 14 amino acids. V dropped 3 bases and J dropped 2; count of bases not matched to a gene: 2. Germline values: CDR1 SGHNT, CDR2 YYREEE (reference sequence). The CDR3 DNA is TGTGCCAGCAGCTCGACAGGGGGGAACTATGGCTACACCTTC. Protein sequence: CASSSTGGNYGYTF.

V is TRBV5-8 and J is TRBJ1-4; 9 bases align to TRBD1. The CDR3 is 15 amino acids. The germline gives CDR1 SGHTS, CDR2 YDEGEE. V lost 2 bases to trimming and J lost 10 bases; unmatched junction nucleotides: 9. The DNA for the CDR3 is TGTGCCAGCAGCTTTCCGGGACAGGGAAGGGGAAAACTGTTTTTT. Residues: CASSFPGQGRGKLFF.

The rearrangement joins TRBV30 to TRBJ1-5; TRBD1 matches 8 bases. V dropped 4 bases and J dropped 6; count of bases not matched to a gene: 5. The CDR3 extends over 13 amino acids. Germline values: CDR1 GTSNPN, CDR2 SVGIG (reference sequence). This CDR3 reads CAWTRGQGQPQHF. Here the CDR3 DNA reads TGTGCCTGGACCAGGGGGCAAGGTCAGCCCCAGCATTTT. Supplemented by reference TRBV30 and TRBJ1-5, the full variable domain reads SQTIHQWPATLVQPVGSPLSLECTVEGTSNPNLYWYRQAAGRGLQLLFYSVGIGQISSEVPQNLSASRPQDRQFILSSKKLLLSDSGFYLCAWTRGQGQPQHFGDGTRLSIL.

The CDR3 loop reads CAWRTTGVFSSYNEQFF. In DNA form, the CDR3 reads TGTGCCTGGAGGACTACAGGGGTTTTTTCCTCCTACAATGAGCAGTTCTTC. This chain uses TRBV30 with TRBJ2-1; 7 nucleotides line up with TRBD1. Germline V gene sequence: CDR1 GTSNPN, CDR2 SVGIG (reference sequence). The ends lost 3 bases at V and 0 bases at J; junction bases unmatched: 11. The CDR3 runs 17 residues.

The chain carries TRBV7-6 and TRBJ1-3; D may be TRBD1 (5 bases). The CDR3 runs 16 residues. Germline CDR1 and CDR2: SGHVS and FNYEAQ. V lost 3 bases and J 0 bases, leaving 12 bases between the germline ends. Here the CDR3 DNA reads TGTGCCAGCAGCTTCCAGGGTGTTAGCTCTGGAAACACCATATATTTT. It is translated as CASSFQGVSSGNTIYF.

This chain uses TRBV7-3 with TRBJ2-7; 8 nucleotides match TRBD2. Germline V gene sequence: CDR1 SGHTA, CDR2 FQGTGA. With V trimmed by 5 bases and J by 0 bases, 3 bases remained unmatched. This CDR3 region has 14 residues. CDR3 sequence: CASSPSGGSYEQYF. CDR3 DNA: TGTGCCAGCAGCCCCAGCGGGGGCTCCTACGAGCAGTACTTC.

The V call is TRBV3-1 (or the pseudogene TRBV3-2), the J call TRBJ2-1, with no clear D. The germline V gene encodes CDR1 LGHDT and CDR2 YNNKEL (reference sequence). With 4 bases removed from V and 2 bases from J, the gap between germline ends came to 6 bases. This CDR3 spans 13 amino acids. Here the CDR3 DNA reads TGTGCCAGCAGCCCGAGTCCCTACAATGAGCAGTTCTTC. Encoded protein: CASSPSPYNEQFF.

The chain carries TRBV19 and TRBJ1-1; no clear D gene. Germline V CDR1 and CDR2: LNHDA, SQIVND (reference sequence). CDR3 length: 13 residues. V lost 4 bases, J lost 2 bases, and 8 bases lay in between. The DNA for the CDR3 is TGTGCCAGTAGTACCGACACCAACACTGAAGCTTTCTTT. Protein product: CASSTDTNTEAFF.

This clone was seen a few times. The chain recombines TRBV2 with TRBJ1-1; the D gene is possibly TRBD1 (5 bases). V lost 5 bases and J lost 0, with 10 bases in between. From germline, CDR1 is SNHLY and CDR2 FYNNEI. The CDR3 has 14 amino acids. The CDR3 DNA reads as TGTGCCAGCAGTAAACAGGTAATGAACACTGAAGCTTTCTTT. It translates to CASSKQVMNTEAFF. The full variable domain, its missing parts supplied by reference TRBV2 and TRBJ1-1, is EPEVTQTPSHQVTQMGQEVILRCVPISNHLYFYWYRQILGQKVEFLVSFYNNEISEKSEIFDDQFSVERPDGSNFTLKIRSTKLEDSAMYFCASSKQVMNTEAFFGQGTRLTVV.

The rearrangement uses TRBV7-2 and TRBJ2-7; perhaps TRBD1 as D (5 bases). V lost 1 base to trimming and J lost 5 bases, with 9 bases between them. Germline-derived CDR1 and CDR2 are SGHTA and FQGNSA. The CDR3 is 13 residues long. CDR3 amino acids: CASSLEQDDEQYF. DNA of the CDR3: TGTGCCAGCAGCTTAGAACAGGACGACGAGCAGTACTTC.

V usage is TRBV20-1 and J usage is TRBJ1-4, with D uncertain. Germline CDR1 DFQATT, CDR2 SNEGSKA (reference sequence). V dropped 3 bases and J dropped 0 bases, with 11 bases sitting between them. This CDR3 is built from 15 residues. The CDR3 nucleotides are TGCAGTGCTAGTAACAGCCGAGCAACTAATGAAAAACTGTTTTTT. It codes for CSASNSRATNEKLFF.

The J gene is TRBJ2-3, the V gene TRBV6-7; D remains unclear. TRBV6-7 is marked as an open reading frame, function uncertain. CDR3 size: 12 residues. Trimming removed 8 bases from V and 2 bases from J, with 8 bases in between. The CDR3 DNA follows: TGTGCCAGCCGCGGCCTCACAGATACGCAGTATTTT. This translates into CASRGLTDTQYF.

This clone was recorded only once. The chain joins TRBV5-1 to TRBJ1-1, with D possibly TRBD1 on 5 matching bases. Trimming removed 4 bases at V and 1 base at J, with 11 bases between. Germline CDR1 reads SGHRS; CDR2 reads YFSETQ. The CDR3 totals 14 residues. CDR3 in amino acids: CASSLATANTEAFF. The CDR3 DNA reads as TGCGCCAGCAGCCTAGCGACAGCGAACACTGAAGCTTTCTTT.

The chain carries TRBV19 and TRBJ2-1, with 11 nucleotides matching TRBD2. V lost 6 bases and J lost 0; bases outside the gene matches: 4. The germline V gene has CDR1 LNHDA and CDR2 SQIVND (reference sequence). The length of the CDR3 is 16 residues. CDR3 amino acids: CASRRLAGTSYNEQFF. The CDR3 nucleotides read TGTGCCAGTAGGAGACTAGCGGGAACCTCCTACAATGAGCAGTTCTTC.

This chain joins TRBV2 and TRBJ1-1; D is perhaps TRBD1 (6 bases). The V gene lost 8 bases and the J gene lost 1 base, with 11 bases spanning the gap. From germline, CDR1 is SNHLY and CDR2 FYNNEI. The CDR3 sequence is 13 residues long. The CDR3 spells CASPGGANTEAFF. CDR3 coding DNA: TGTGCCAGCCCCGGGGGGGCGAACACTGAAGCTTTCTTT.

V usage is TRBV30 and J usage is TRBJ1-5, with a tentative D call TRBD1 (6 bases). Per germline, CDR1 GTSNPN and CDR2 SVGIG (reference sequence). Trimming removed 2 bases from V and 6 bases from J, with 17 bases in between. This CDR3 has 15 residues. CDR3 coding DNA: TGTGCCTGGAGTAACCTGAGGGGGTCGGGTCAGCCCCAGCATTTT. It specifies CAWSNLRGSGQPQHF.

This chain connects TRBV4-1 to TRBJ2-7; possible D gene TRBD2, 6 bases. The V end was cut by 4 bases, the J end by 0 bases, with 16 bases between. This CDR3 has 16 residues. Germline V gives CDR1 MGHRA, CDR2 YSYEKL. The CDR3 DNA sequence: TGCGCCAGCAGCCTCGGGACTCTTGGAGGCTCCTACGAGCAGTACTTC. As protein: CASSLGTLGGSYEQYF.

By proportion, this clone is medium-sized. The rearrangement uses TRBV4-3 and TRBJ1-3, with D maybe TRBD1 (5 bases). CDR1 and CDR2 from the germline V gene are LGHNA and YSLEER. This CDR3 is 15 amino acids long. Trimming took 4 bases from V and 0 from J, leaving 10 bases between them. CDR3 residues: CASSRDSFSGNTIYF. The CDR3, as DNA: TGCGCCAGCAGCCGTGACAGTTTCTCTGGAAACACCATATATTTT.

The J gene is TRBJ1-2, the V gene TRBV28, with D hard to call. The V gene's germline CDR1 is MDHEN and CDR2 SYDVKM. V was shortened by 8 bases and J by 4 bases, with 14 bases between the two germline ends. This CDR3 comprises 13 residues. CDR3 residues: CASSEGDSYGYTF. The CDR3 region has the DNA TGTGCCAGCTCGGAGGGAGATTCCTATGGCTACACCTTC.

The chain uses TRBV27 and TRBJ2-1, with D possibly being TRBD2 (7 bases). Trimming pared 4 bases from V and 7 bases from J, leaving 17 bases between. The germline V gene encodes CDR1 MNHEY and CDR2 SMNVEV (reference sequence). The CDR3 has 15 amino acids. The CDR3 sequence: CASSSRWGGWNEQFF. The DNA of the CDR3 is TGTGCCAGCAGTTCTCGGTGGGGGGGCTGGAATGAGCAGTTCTTC.

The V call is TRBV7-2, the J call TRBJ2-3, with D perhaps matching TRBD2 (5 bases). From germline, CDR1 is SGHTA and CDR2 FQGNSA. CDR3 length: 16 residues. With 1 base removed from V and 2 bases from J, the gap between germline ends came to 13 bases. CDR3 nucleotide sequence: TGTGCCAGCAGCTTAGATAGAGCGGTTAACACAGATACGCAGTATTTT. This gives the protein CASSLDRAVNTDTQYF.